The entry below describes one TCR beta chain. The data derive from a study of T cell repertoires and Cas9 in healthy adults. About the research overall: CD4 and CD8 compartments: SpCas9-reactive T cells profiled for potency, cytotoxicity, lineage.

Libraries were prepared by immunoSEQ multiplex PCR; TCRdb keeps only in-frame clonotypes and omits some of them. Among 20,000 to 25,000 clones listed, about nine tenths were seen once. The clonotype was recovered from a human donor in good health. Sequenced: CD4+ effector T cells (CD127+, CD25-, CD137-, CD154-) from PBMCs; culture status not recorded.

The CDR3 is CASSQDRAGNTIYF. The CDR3 region has the DNA TGCGCCAGCAGCCAAGACAGAGCTGGAAACACCATATATTTT. This chain uses TRBV4-1 with TRBJ1-3; D remains unclear. Trimming took off 0 bases at V and 2 bases at J, with 5 bases between the two ends. This CDR3 is 14 amino acids long. Germline V gene sequence: CDR1 MGHRA, CDR2 YSYEKL.